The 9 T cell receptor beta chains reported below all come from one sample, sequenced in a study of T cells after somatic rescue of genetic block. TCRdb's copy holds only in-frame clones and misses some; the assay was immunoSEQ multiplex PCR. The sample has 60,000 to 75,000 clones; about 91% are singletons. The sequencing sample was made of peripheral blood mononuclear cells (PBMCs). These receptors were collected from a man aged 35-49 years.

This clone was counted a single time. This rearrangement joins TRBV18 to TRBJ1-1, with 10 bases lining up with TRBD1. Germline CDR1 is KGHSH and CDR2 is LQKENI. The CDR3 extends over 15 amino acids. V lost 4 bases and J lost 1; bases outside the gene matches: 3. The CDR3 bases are TGTGCCAGCTCACTGGGACAGGGGACGAACACTGAAGCTTTCTTT. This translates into CASSLGQGTNTEAFF.

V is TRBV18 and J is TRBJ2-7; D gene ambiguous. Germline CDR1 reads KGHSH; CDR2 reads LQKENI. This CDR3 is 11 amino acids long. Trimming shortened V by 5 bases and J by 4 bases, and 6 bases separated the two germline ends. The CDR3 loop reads CASSTEYEQYF. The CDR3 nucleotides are TGTGCCAGCTCAACAGAGTACGAGCAGTACTTC.

This chain's CDR3 is CASIRAENYGYTF. In nucleotides, the CDR3 is TGTGCCAGCATTCGGGCTGAGAACTATGGCTACACCTTC. The V call is TRBV2, the J call TRBJ1-2, with D uncertain. Germline CDR1 is SNHLY and CDR2 is FYNNEI. The CDR3 is 13 residues long. The germline V and J ends were trimmed by 7 bases and 2 bases, with 11 bases remaining between them.

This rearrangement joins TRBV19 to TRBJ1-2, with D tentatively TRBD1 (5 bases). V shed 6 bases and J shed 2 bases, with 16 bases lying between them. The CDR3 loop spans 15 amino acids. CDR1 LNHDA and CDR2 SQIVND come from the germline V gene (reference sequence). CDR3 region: CASSSGGYRNYGYTF. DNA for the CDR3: TGTGCCAGTAGCTCTGGAGGTTACAGGAACTATGGCTACACCTTC.

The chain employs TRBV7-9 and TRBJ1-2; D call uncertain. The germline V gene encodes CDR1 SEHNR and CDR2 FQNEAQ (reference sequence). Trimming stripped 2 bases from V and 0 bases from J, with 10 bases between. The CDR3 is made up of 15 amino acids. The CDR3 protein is CASSLSKVANYGYTF. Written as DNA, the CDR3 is TGTGCCAGCAGCTTAAGCAAAGTAGCTAACTATGGCTACACCTTC.

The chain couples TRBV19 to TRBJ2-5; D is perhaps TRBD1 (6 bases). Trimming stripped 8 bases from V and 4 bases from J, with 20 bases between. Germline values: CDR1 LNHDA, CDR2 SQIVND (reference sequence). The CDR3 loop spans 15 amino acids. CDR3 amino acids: CASARGQGRGETQYF. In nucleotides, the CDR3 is TGTGCCAGTGCGAGAGGGCAGGGGCGAGGAGAGACCCAGTACTTC.

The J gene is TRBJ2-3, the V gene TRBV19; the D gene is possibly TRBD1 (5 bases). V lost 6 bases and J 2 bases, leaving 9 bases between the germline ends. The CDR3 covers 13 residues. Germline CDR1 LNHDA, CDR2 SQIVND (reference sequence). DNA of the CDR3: TGTGCCAGTAGGGACAACCCCACAGATACGCAGTATTTT. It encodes CASRDNPTDTQYF. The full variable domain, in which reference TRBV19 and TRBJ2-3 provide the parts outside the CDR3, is DGGITQSPKYLFRKEGQNVTLSCEQNLNHDAMYWYRQDPGQGLRLIYYSQIVNDFQKGDIAEGYSVSREKKESFPLTVTSAQKNPTAFYLCASRDNPTDTQYFGPGTRLTVL.

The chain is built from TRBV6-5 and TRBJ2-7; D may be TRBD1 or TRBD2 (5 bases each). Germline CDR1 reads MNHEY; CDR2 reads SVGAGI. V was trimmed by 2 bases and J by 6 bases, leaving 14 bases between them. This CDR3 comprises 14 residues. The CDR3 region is CASSYEGSGFEQYF. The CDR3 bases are TGTGCCAGCAGTTACGAGGGGTCTGGGTTCGAGCAGTACTTC.

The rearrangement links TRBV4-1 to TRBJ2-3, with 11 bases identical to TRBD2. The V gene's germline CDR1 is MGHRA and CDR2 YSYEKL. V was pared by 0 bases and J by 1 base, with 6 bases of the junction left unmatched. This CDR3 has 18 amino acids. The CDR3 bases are TGCGCCAGCAGCCAAGAAAGTACTAGCGGGGGTCGCACAGATACGCAGTATTTT. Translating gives CASSQESTSGGRTDTQYF.